Given below is one T cell receptor (beta chain) in context. Its target is not known. This specimen belongs to a study of beta chain features in type 1 diabetes. Study-wide findings and caveats: Fewer junction insertions and more nucleotide deletions appeared in type 1 diabetes patients.

cDNA synthesis used the whole RNA isolate, giving expressed TCRB sequences. The repertoire was sequenced with immunoSEQ multiplex PCR; TCRdb's copy has only in-frame clones and lacks some. The top ten hold about 0.015% of the sample, which has a few hundred thousand clones, 9.5% to 12% seen once. This CDR3 has 15 amino acids. With 3 bases clipped from V and 7 bases from J, the junction kept 9 bases outside the gene matches. Germline lookup yields CDR1 GTSNPN and CDR2 SVGIG (reference sequence). This chain connects TRBV30 to TRBJ2-2, with TRBD1 identical over 9 bases. This receptor was obtained from a woman in her twenties or thirties in good health. The sample consisted of naive CD4+ T cells from blood. The CDR3 is CAWSAGTGQNGELFF. CDR3 DNA: TGTGCCTGGAGCGCCGGGACAGGGCAAAACGGGGAGCTGTTTTTT.